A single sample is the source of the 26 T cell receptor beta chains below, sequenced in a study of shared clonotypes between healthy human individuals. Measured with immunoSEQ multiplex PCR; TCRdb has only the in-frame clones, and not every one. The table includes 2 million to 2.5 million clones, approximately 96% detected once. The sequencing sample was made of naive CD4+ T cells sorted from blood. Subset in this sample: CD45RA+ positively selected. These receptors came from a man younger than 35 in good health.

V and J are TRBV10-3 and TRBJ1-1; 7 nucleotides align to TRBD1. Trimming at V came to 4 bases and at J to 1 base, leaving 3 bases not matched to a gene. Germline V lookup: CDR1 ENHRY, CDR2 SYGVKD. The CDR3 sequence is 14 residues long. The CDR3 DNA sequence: TGTGCCATCAGTGGATACAGGGGGAACACTGAAGCTTTCTTT. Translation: CAISGYRGNTEAFF.

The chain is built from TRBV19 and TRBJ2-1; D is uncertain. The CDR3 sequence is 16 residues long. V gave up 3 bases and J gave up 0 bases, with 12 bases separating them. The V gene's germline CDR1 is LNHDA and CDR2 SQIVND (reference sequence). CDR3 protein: CASSMGYPSSYNEQFF. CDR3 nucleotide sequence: TGTGCCAGTAGTATGGGGTATCCGAGCTCCTACAATGAGCAGTTCTTC.

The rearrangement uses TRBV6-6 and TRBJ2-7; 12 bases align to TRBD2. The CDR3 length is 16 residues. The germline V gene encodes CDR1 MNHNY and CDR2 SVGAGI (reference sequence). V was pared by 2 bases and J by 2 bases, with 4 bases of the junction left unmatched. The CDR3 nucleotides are TGTGCCAGCAGTTACGCTAGCGGGAGGGCCGCCTACGAGCAGTACTTC. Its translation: CASSYASGRAAYEQYF.

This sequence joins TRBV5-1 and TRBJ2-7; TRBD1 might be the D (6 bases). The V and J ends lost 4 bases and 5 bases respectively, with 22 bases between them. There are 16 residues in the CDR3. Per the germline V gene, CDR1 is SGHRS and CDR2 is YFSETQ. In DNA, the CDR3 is TGCGCCAGCAGCGCCGATACAGGGTTCCTTGGGAACGAGCAGTACTTC. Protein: CASSADTGFLGNEQYF. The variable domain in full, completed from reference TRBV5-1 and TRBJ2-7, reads KAGVTQTPRYLIKTRGQQVTLSCSPISGHRSVSWYQQTPGQGLQFLFEYFSETQRNKGNFPGRFSGRQFSNSRSEMNVSTLELGDSALYLCASSADTGFLGNEQYFGPGTRLTVT.

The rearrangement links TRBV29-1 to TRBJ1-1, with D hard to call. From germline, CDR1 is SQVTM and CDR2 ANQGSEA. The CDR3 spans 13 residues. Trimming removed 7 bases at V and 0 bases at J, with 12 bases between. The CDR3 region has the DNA TGCAGCGCCCTGGACGGCCTGAACACTGAAGCTTTCTTT. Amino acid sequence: CSALDGLNTEAFF.

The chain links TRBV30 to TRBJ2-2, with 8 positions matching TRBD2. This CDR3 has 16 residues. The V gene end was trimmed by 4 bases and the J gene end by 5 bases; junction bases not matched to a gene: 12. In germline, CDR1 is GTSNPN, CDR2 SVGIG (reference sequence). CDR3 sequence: CAWTVRGRGGTGELFF. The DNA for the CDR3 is TGTGCCTGGACCGTCCGCGGGCGCGGGGGGACCGGGGAGCTGTTTTTT.

Here the CDR3 DNA reads TGTGCCAGCAGCGTAACCCCGAAAGGCGGGGCAGCTAACCGAGCCTATGGCTACACCTTC. It encodes CASSVTPKGGAANRAYGYTF. This sequence joins TRBV9 and TRBJ1-2, with D tentatively TRBD1 (5 bases). CDR3 length equals 20 residues. V lost 1 base and J 4 bases, leaving 29 bases between the germline ends. Per the germline V gene, CDR1 is SGDLS and CDR2 is YYNGEE. Looking up the rest from reference TRBV9 and TRBJ1-2 gives the full variable domain: DSGVTQTPKHLITATGQRVTLRCSPRSGDLSVYWYQQSLDQGLQFLIQYYNGEERAKGNILERFSAQQFPDLHSELNLSSLELGDSALYFCASSVTPKGGAANRAYGYTFGSGTRLTVV.

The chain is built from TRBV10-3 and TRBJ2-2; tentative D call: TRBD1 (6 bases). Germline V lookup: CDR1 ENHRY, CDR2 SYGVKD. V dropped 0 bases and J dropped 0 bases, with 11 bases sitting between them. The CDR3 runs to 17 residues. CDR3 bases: TGTGCCATCAGTGAGTCGTCAGGGGTTTCGAACACCGGGGAGCTGTTTTTT. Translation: CAISESSGVSNTGELFF.

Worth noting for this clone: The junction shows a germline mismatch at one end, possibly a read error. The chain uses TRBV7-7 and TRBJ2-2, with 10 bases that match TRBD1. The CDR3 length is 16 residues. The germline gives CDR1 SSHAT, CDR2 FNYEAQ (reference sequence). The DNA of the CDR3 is TGTGCTAGCATTCCCCGACACGGGACAGGGGCCGGGGAGCTGTTTTTT. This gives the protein CASIPRHGTGAGELFF.

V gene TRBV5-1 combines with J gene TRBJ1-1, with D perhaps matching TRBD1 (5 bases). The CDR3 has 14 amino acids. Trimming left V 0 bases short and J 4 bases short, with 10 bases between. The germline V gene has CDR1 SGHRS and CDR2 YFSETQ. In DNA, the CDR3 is TGCGCCAGCAGCTTGGCGGGGACTGTCACTGAAGCTTTCTTT. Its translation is CASSLAGTVTEAFF.

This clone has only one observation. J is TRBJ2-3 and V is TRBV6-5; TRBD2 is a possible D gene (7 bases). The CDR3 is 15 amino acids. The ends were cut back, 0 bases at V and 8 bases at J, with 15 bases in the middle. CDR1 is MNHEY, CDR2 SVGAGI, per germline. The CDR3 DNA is TGTGCCAGCAGTTACTCGGAGGGGGGGATAGGTACGCAGTATTTT. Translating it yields CASSYSEGGIGTQYF.

Here the CDR3 reads CAWTPMGAPGELFF. CDR3 coding DNA: TGTGCCTGGACCCCTATGGGCGCCCCCGGGGAGCTGTTTTTT. The chain employs TRBV30 and TRBJ2-2; D remains unclear. The CDR3 spans 14 residues. Per germline, CDR1 GTSNPN and CDR2 SVGIG (reference sequence). Trimming pared 4 bases from V and 6 bases from J, leaving 15 bases between.

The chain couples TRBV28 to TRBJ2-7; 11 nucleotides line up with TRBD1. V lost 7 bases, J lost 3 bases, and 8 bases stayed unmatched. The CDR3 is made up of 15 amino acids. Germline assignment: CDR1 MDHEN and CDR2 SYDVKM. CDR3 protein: CASNSRDRGFYEQYF. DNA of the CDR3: TGTGCCAGCAACTCCCGGGACAGGGGGTTCTACGAGCAGTACTTC.

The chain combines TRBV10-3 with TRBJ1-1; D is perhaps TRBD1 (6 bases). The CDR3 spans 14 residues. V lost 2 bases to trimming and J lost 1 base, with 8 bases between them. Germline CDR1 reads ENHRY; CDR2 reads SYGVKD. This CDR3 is CAISERGTNTEAFF. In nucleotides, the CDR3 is TGTGCCATCAGTGAGAGGGGGACGAACACTGAAGCTTTCTTT.

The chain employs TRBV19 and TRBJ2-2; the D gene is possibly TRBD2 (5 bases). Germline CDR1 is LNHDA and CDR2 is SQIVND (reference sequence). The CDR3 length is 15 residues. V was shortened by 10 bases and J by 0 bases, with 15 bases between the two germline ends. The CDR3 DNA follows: TGTGCCACCTCGTCCGGGATTCCGAACACCGGGGAGCTGTTTTTT. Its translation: CATSSGIPNTGELFF. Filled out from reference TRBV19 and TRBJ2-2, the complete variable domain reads DGGITQSPKYLFRKEGQNVTLSCEQNLNHDAMYWYRQDPGQGLRLIYYSQIVNDFQKGDIAEGYSVSREKKESFPLTVTSAQKNPTAFYLCATSSGIPNTGELFFGEGSRLTVL.

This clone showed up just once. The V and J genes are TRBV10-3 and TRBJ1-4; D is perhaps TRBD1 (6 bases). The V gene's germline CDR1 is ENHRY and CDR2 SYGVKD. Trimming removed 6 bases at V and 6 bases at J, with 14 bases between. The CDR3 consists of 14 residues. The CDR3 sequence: CAISGQPGDEKLFF. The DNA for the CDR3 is TGTGCCATCAGCGGACAGCCTGGGGATGAAAAACTGTTTTTT.

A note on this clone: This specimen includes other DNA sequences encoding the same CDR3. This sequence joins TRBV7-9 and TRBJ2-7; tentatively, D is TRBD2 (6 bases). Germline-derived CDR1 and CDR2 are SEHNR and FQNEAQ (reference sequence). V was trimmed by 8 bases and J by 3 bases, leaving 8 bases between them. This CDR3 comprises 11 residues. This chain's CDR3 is CASGRGYEQYF. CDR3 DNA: TGTGCCAGCGGGCGGGGCTACGAGCAGTACTTC.

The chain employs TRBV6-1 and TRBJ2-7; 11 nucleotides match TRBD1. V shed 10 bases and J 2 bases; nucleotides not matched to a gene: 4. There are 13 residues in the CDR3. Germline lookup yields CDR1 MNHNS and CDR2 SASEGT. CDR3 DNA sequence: TGTGCCATCCAGGACAGGGGGCCCTACGAGCAGTACTTC. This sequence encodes CAIQDRGPYEQYF.

CDR3 nucleotides: TGTGCCTGGAGTGAGCGAGGGGGGAATTCACCCCTCCACTTT. It specifies CAWSERGGNSPLHF. V and J are TRBV30 and TRBJ1-6; tentative D call: TRBD1 (6 bases). CDR3 length: 14 residues. Germline CDR1 GTSNPN, CDR2 SVGIG (reference sequence). V gave up 1 base and J gave up 7 bases, with 11 bases separating them. The entire variable domain, with the rest obtained from reference TRBV30 and TRBJ1-6, is as follows: SQTIHQWPATLVQPVGSPLSLECTVEGTSNPNLYWYRQAAGRGLQLLFYSVGIGQISSEVPQNLSASRPQDRQFILSSKKLLLSDSGFYLCAWSERGGNSPLHFGNGTRLTVT.

CDR3 sequence (DNA): TGTGCCATCAGTGAGAAGGGAACCGCTCAGCCCCAGCATTTT. This sequence encodes CAISEKGTAQPQHF. The chain combines TRBV10-3 with TRBJ1-5; D call uncertain. V was clipped by 2 bases and J by 6 bases, with 11 bases between them. This CDR3 has 14 residues. The germline gives CDR1 ENHRY, CDR2 SYGVKD.

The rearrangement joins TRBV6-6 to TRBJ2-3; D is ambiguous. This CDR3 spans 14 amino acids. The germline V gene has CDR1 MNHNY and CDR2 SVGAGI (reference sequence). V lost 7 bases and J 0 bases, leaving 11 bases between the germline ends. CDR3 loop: CASTPRPSTDTQYF. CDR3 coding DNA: TGTGCCAGCACCCCAAGACCCAGCACAGATACGCAGTATTTT.

The CDR3 region is CASSFIAGGREQYF. The CDR3 DNA sequence: TGTGCCAGCAGCTTTATAGCGGGAGGGAGAGAGCAGTACTTC. This chain uses TRBV7-2 with TRBJ2-7; 11 bases agree with TRBD2. CDR1 is SGHTA, CDR2 FQGNSA, per germline. Losses at the gene ends were 3 bases for V and 7 bases for J; bases not matched to a gene: 5. This CDR3 has 14 residues.

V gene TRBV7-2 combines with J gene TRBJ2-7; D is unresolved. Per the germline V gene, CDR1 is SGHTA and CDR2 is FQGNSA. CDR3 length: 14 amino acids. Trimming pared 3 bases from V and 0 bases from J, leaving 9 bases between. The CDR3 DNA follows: TGTGCCAGCAGCTTGGAACCGACCTCCTACGAGCAGTACTTC. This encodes CASSLEPTSYEQYF.

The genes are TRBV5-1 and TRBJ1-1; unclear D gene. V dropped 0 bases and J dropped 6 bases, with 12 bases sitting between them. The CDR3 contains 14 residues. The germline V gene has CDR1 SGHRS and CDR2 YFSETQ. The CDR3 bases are TGCGCCAGCAGCTTGGGAAGGGTGCACTCTGAAGCTTTCTTT. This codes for CASSLGRVHSEAFF.

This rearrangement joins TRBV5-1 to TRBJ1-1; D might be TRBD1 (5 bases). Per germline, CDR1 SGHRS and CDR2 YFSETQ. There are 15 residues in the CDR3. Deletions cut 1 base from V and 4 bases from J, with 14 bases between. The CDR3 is CASSLSGGQGTEAFF. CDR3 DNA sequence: TGCGCCAGCAGCTTGTCTGGGGGTCAGGGCACTGAAGCTTTCTTT.

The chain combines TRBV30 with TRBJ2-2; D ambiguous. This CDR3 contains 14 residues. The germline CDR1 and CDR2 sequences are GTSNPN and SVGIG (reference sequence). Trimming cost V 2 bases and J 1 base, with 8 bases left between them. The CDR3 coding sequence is TGTGCCTGGAGTTACCACAAGAACACCGGGGAGCTGTTTTTT. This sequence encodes CAWSYHKNTGELFF. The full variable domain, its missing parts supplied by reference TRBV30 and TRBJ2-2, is SQTIHQWPATLVQPVGSPLSLECTVEGTSNPNLYWYRQAAGRGLQLLFYSVGIGQISSEVPQNLSASRPQDRQFILSSKKLLLSDSGFYLCAWSYHKNTGELFFGEGSRLTVL.